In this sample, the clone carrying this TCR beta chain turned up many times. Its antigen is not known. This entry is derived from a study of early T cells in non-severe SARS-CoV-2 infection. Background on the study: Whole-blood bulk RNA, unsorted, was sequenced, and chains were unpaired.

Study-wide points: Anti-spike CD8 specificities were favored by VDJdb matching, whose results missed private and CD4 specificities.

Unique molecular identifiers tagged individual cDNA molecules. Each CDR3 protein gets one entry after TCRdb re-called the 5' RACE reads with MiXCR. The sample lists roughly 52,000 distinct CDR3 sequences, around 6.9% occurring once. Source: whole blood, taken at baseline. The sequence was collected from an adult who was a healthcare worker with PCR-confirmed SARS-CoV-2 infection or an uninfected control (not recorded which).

The CDR3 sequence: CSARFSGGAYSNQPQHF. In DNA, the CDR3 is TGCAGTGCTAGATTTTCAGGGGGTGCGTATAGCAATCAGCCCCAGCATTTT. The gene calls are TRBV20-1 and TRBJ1-5; the match to TRBD1 covers 7 bases. Germline V gene lookup returns CDR1 DFQATT and CDR2 SNEGSKA (reference sequence). V shed 2 bases, J shed 0 bases, and the junction held 10 bases outside the gene matches. The CDR3 has 17 residues.